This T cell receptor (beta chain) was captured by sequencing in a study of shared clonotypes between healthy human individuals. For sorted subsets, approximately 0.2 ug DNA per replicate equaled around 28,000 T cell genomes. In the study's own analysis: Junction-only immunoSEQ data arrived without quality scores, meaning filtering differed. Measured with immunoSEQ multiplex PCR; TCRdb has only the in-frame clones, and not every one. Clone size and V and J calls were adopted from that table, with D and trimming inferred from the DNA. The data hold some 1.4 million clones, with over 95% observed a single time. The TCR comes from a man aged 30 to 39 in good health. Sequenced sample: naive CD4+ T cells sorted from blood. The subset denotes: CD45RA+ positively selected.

CDR3 coding DNA: TGTGCCAGCAGCTTGGACTACTCCTTGGGTAGGACCTACAATGAGCAGTTCTTC. Translating gives CASSLDYSLGRTYNEQFF. This rearrangement joins TRBV7-3 to TRBJ2-1; a weak D match, TRBD2 (6 bases). V was pared by 3 bases and J by 2 bases, with 20 bases between. The V gene's germline CDR1 is SGHTA and CDR2 FQGTGA. The CDR3 runs to 18 residues.